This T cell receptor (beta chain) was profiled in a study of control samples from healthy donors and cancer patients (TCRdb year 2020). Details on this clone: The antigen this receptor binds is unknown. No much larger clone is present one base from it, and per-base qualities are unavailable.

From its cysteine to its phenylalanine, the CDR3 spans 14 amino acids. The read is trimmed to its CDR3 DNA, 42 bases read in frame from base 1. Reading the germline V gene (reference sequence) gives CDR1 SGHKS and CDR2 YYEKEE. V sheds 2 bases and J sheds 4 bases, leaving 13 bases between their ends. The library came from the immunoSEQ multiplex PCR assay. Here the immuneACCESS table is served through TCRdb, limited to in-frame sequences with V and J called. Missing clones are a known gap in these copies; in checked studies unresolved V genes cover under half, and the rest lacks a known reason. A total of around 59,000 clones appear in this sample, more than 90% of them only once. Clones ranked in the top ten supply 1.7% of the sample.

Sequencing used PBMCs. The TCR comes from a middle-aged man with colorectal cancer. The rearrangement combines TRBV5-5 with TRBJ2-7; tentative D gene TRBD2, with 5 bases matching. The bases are TGTGCCAGCAGCTTAGCTCACCGAGGGTACGAGCAGTACTTC. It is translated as CASSLAHRGYEQYF.